Presented here are 31 T cell receptor beta chains from one specimen sequenced in a study of cytomegalovirus exposure and HLA in healthy donors. 13 Jbeta primers and 60 Vbeta primers were used for the PCR. The protocol was immunoSEQ multiplex PCR, while the TCRdb copy is restricted to in-frame clones and leaves out a portion. Found here are about 200,000 clones, about 81% of them singletons; the top ten hold about 1.8%. Sample: PBMCs. These receptors all come from a man aged 18 to 35 in good health and CMV-seronegative.

The chain employs TRBV10-1 and TRBJ2-2, with TRBD1 matching 8 bases. V shed 11 bases, J shed 3 bases, and the junction held 8 bases outside the gene matches. Germline V gene lookup returns CDR1 WNHNN and CDR2 SYGVQD (reference sequence). The CDR3 has 14 residues. The DNA of the CDR3 is TGCGCCGTACAGGGGGAAGGGGACACCGGGGAGCTGTTTTTT. Translated, it gives CAVQGEGDTGELFF.

This clone showed up just once. The genes are TRBV27 and TRBJ1-6; 8 bases fit TRBD1. Germline-derived CDR1 and CDR2 are MNHEY and SMNVEV (reference sequence). V shed 2 bases, J shed 0 bases, and the junction held 3 bases outside the gene matches. This CDR3 is 17 amino acids long. The CDR3 loop reads CASSLRTGFSYNSPLHF. CDR3 sequence (DNA): TGTGCCAGCAGTTTACGGACAGGGTTCTCCTATAATTCACCCCTCCACTTT.

CDR3 region: CASSYYRDGEQYF. Written as DNA, the CDR3 is TGTGCCAGCAGTTATTACAGAGATGGAGAGCAGTACTTC. The rearrangement joins TRBV28 to TRBJ2-7; unclear D gene. The V end was cut by 4 bases, the J end by 7 bases, with 14 bases between. Germline assignment: CDR1 MDHEN and CDR2 SYDVKM. The CDR3 covers 13 residues.

The genes are TRBV5-5 and TRBJ1-2; tentative D call: TRBD1 (5 bases). The length of the CDR3 is 14 residues. Germline values: CDR1 SGHKS, CDR2 YYEKEE (reference sequence). With 0 bases removed from V and 2 bases from J, the gap between germline ends came to 8 bases. The CDR3 loop reads CASSLEPGNYGYTF. The CDR3 DNA sequence: TGTGCCAGCAGCTTGGAACCAGGGAACTATGGCTACACCTTC.

The chain employs TRBV5-1 and TRBJ1-2, with a tentative D call TRBD1 (6 bases). The germline gives CDR1 SGHRS, CDR2 YFSETQ. The CDR3 consists of 14 residues. Deletions cut 4 bases from V and 4 bases from J, with 14 bases between. CDR3 DNA sequence: TGCGCCAGCAGCACTGGCGGGGGCTCCTATGGCTACACCTTC. Translated: CASSTGGGSYGYTF.

The chain links TRBV4-2 to TRBJ2-3; TRBD2 agrees at 14 bases. The CDR3 is 18 residues long. V was clipped by 3 bases and J by 1 base; unmatched bases: 6. The germline gives CDR1 LGHNA, CDR2 YNFKEQ. The CDR3 sequence is CASSQGTSGSYGTDTQYF. CDR3 DNA sequence: TGTGCCAGCAGCCAGGGGACTAGCGGGAGTTATGGCACAGATACGCAGTATTTT.

The genes are TRBV29-1 and TRBJ1-2, with D tentatively TRBD1 (6 bases). Trimming pared 7 bases from V and 4 bases from J, leaving 16 bases between. The CDR3 length is 13 residues. CDR1 and CDR2 from the germline V gene are SQVTM and ANQGSEA. CDR3: CSALRDIGYGYTF. Written as DNA, the CDR3 is TGCAGCGCTCTACGGGACATCGGCTATGGCTACACCTTC.

V is TRBV2 and J is TRBJ1-1; the D is unclear. Germline V lookup: CDR1 SNHLY, CDR2 FYNNEI. The CDR3 is 14 residues long. Trimming removed 7 bases from V and 4 bases from J, with 16 bases in between. This chain's CDR3 is CASTSPGFGTEAFF. CDR3 in DNA: TGTGCCAGCACCTCGCCGGGGTTTGGCACTGAAGCTTTCTTT.

The rearrangement joins TRBV28 to TRBJ2-7, with 11 bases that match TRBD2. The DNA end lines up better with TRBJ2-1; the J call may be wrong. Per germline, CDR1 MDHEN and CDR2 SYDVKM. The CDR3 loop spans 17 amino acids. CDR3 in amino acids: CASTLGTSGRINNEQFF. The CDR3 coding sequence is TGTGCCAGCACCCTGGGGACTAGCGGAAGGATCAACAATGAGCAGTTCTTC.

V is TRBV11-2 and J is TRBJ2-1; D perhaps matches TRBD2 (6 bases). Germline V lookup: CDR1 SGHAT, CDR2 FQNNGV. Trimming removed 3 bases from V and 3 bases from J, with 18 bases in between. The length of the CDR3 is 17 residues. The CDR3 loop reads CASSFSGVADFYNEQFF. CDR3 sequence (DNA): TGTGCCAGCAGCTTTAGTGGAGTAGCGGACTTCTACAATGAGCAGTTCTTC.

The chain carries TRBV7-9 and TRBJ1-5; D is undetermined. This CDR3 is built from 12 residues. The V gene's germline CDR1 is SEHNR and CDR2 FQNEAQ (reference sequence). V was clipped by 1 base and J by 6 bases, with 4 bases between them. The CDR3 reads CASSLDIQPQHF. The CDR3, as DNA: TGTGCCAGCAGCTTAGACATTCAGCCCCAGCATTTT.

The chain is built from TRBV19 and TRBJ2-2; 7 bases are shared with TRBD1. Trimming took 4 bases from V and 7 from J; bases not matched to a gene: 6. Germline V gene sequence: CDR1 LNHDA, CDR2 SQIVND (reference sequence). The CDR3 loop spans 14 amino acids. The CDR3 region has the DNA TGTGCCAGTAGTAACCGACAGGGCGGCGGGGAGCTGTTTTTT. Protein: CASSNRQGGGELFF.

This clone was counted only a few times. The CDR3 spells CASSSLDRGNTEAFF. The DNA for the CDR3 is TGTGCCAGCAGCTCATTGGACAGGGGGAACACTGAAGCTTTCTTT. The V and J genes are TRBV5-6 and TRBJ1-1, with TRBD1 matching 9 bases. V was clipped by 3 bases and J by 1 base; unmatched bases: 4. The CDR3 contains 15 residues. Germline V gene data show CDR1 as SGHDT and CDR2 as YYEEEE.

The gene calls are TRBV25-1 and TRBJ2-4, with 9 bases identical to TRBD2. CDR3 length: 15 amino acids. Germline V gene lookup returns CDR1 MGHDK and CDR2 SYGVNS. V dropped 1 base and J dropped 5; count of bases not matched to a gene: 3. The CDR3 here is CASSEWAGGENIQYF. The DNA for the CDR3 is TGTGCCAGCAGTGAATGGGCGGGAGGGGAAAACATTCAGTACTTC. Full variable domain (outside the CDR3, taken from reference TRBV25-1 and TRBJ2-4): EADIYQTPRYLVIGTGKKITLECSQTMGHDKMYWYQQDPGMELHLIHYSYGVNSTEKGDLSSESTVSRIRTEHFPLTLESARPSHTSQYLCASSEWAGGENIQYFGAGTRLSVL.

This clone was counted a few times. The rearrangement uses TRBV5-1 and TRBJ2-5, with TRBD2 matching 13 bases. J lost 2 bases, V lost 4 bases, and 8 bases had no gene match. The CDR3 runs 17 residues. The V gene's germline CDR1 is SGHRS and CDR2 YFSETQ. CDR3 nucleotides: TGCGCCAGCAGCCACCCCGGGACTAGCGGGGTACAAGAGACCCAGTACTTC. Its translation: CASSHPGTSGVQETQYF.

The J gene is TRBJ2-7, the V gene TRBV7-8, with D tentatively TRBD2 (5 bases). Trimming removed 1 base at V and 2 bases at J, with 12 bases between. Per the germline V gene, CDR1 is SGHVS and CDR2 is FQNEAQ. The CDR3 is 15 amino acids. CDR3 protein: CASSLDSAQAYEQYF. In DNA, the CDR3 is TGTGCCAGCAGCTTAGATAGCGCGCAGGCCTACGAGCAGTACTTC.

The rearrangement links TRBV4-3 to TRBJ1-2, with D unclear. Trimming took 0 bases from V and 0 from J, leaving 5 bases between them. Per germline, CDR1 LGHNA and CDR2 YSLEER. CDR3 size: 14 residues. The CDR3 sequence: CASSQDRTNYGYTF. CDR3 nucleotide sequence: TGCGCCAGCAGCCAAGACAGAACTAACTATGGCTACACCTTC.

CDR3 sequence (DNA): TGTGCCAGCTCACCACCCAGCGGGGGTGAAACCGGGGAGCTGTTTTTT. This sequence encodes CASSPPSGGETGELFF. V gene TRBV18 combines with J gene TRBJ2-2; 8 nucleotides align to TRBD2. V lost 0 bases, J lost 5 bases, and 5 bases stayed unmatched. Germline-derived CDR1 and CDR2 are KGHSH and LQKENI. This CDR3 is built from 16 residues.

The genes are TRBV18 and TRBJ2-5, with 7 nucleotides matching TRBD2. This CDR3 comprises 16 residues. V lost 2 bases and J lost 5; bases outside the gene matches: 11. Germline assignment: CDR1 KGHSH and CDR2 LQKENI. The CDR3 spells CASSPGRLANQETQYF. The CDR3 DNA follows: TGTGCCAGCTCACCAGGGCGACTAGCAAATCAGGAGACCCAGTACTTC. Full variable domain (missing parts from reference TRBV18 and TRBJ2-5): NAGVMQNPRHLVRRRGQEARLRCSPMKGHSHVYWYRQLPEEGLKFMVYLQKENIIDESGMPKERFSAEFPKEGPSILRIQQVVRGDSAAYFCASSPGRLANQETQYFGPGTRLLVL.

The V and J genes are TRBV2 and TRBJ2-7; no definite D call. V was clipped by 2 bases and J by 0 bases, with 5 bases between them. Germline CDR1 reads SNHLY; CDR2 reads FYNNEI. The CDR3 has 13 residues. CDR3 sequence reads: CASSESNSYEQYF. CDR3 DNA sequence: TGTGCCAGCAGTGAATCAAACTCCTACGAGCAGTACTTC.

This chain connects TRBV27 to TRBJ2-7; 7 positions match TRBD1. The CDR3 loop spans 14 amino acids. The germline gives CDR1 MNHEY, CDR2 SMNVEV (reference sequence). The V gene end was trimmed by 6 bases and the J gene end by 3 bases; junction bases not matched to a gene: 8. Here the CDR3 DNA reads TGTGCCAGCAGCGGGACAGAGGGGATCTACGAGCAGTACTTC. As protein: CASSGTEGIYEQYF.

The chain links TRBV9 to TRBJ2-5; 8 bases match TRBD1. This CDR3 is built from 15 residues. Germline loops: CDR1 SGDLS, CDR2 YYNGEE. Unmatched junction bases numbered 5, after V lost 2 bases and J lost 2 bases. The DNA for the CDR3 is TGTGCCAGCAGCGTTTTAGGACAGGGTCAAGAGACCCAGTACTTC. It specifies CASSVLGQGQETQYF.

This rearrangement joins TRBV4-3 to TRBJ2-7; perhaps TRBD1 as D (6 bases). Trimming took off 1 base at V and 1 base at J, with 14 bases between the two ends. The CDR3 loop spans 16 amino acids. Per the germline V gene, CDR1 is LGHNA and CDR2 is YSLEER. CDR3 DNA sequence: TGCGCCAGCAGCCAAGGCCCCGGACAGTTATCCTACGAGCAGTACTTC. Amino acid sequence: CASSQGPGQLSYEQYF.

V and J are TRBV2 and TRBJ1-1; 7 bases are a match to TRBD1. CDR1 and CDR2 (germline): SNHLY, FYNNEI. CDR3 length: 14 residues. After removal of 2 bases from V and 3 bases from J, the junction contained 3 bases not matched to a gene. CDR3: CASSEWQGDTEAFF. DNA of the CDR3: TGTGCCAGCAGTGAATGGCAGGGGGACACTGAAGCTTTCTTT.

This clone was observed a single time. The chain combines TRBV19 with TRBJ2-7; D is possibly TRBD2 (5 bases). The germline CDR1 and CDR2 sequences are LNHDA and SQIVND (reference sequence). CDR3 length: 17 amino acids. V lost 4 bases, J lost 1 base, and 20 bases lay in between. This CDR3 is CASSSLPQGSFSYEQYF. The CDR3 DNA reads TGTGCCAGTAGTAGCCTCCCCCAAGGGAGTTTTTCCTACGAGCAGTACTTC.

This clone was found once. The V and J genes are TRBV5-4 and TRBJ1-1; D not resolved. CDR3 length: 14 amino acids. Germline V gene lookup returns CDR1 SGHNT and CDR2 YYREEE (reference sequence). Between the trimmed V and J ends, which lost 0 bases and 1 base, there was a span of 7 bases. The CDR3 sequence is CASSLGHTNTEAFF. Written as DNA, the CDR3 is TGTGCCAGCAGCTTGGGGCACACGAACACTGAAGCTTTCTTT. Complete variable domain (other parts from reference TRBV5-4 and TRBJ1-1): ETGVTQSPTHLIKTRGQQVTLRCSSQSGHNTVSWYQQALGQGPQFIFQYYREEENGRGNFPPRFSGLQFPNYSSELNVNALELDDSALYLCASSLGHTNTEAFFGQGTRLTVV.

J is TRBJ2-5 and V is TRBV20-1; D possibly corresponds to TRBD1 (5 bases). V lost 8 bases to trimming and J lost 0 bases, with 7 bases between them. Per the germline V gene, CDR1 is DFQATT and CDR2 is SNEGSKA (reference sequence). The CDR3 length is 11 residues. CDR3 sequence (DNA): TGCAGTTGGACAAACCAAGAGACCCAGTACTTC. This translates into CSWTNQETQYF.

The DNA for the CDR3 is TGTGCCAGCAGCTTGTCAGCGGGATCAACTGAAGCTTTCTTT. Its protein is CASSLSAGSTEAFF. The chain joins TRBV5-4 to TRBJ1-1; no clear D. V lost 1 base, J lost 5 bases, and 12 bases lay in between. Germline V lookup: CDR1 SGHNT, CDR2 YYREEE (reference sequence). This CDR3 has 14 amino acids.

This clone has more than one count but fewer than ten. This rearrangement joins TRBV6-4 to TRBJ2-1, with D unclear. Germline CDR1 and CDR2: MRHNA and SNTAGT. The CDR3 consists of 14 residues. Trimming cost V 3 bases and J 6 bases, with 12 bases left between them. DNA of the CDR3: TGTGCCAGCAGTGAAACCGCTAGTACCAATGAGCAGTTCTTC. Translation: CASSETASTNEQFF.

This chain uses TRBV18 with TRBJ1-5, with TRBD1 matching 7 bases. V dropped 2 bases and J dropped 2; count of bases not matched to a gene: 12. The CDR3 totals 18 residues. CDR1 is KGHSH, CDR2 LQKENI, per germline. CDR3 nucleotides: TGTGCCAGCTCACCAGGGGCAAACAGGGGAGGTGGCAATCAGCCCCAGCATTTT. Protein product: CASSPGANRGGGNQPQHF. Using reference TRBV18 and TRBJ1-5 for the parts outside the CDR3, the full variable domain is NAGVMQNPRHLVRRRGQEARLRCSPMKGHSHVYWYRQLPEEGLKFMVYLQKENIIDESGMPKERFSAEFPKEGPSILRIQQVVRGDSAAYFCASSPGANRGGGNQPQHFGDGTRLSIL.

V is TRBV2 and J is TRBJ1-2; 10 nucleotides match TRBD1. CDR1 and CDR2 from the germline V gene are SNHLY and FYNNEI. The CDR3 is 15 amino acids. Trimming took 4 bases from V and 2 from J; bases not matched to a gene: 4. The CDR3 loop reads CASSGDRGQNYGYTF. The CDR3 bases are TGTGCCAGCAGTGGAGACAGGGGGCAAAACTATGGCTACACCTTC.